What follows is one TCR beta chain and its context. The antigen is not known. This specimen comes from a study of blood T cells in healthy people across ages. For the second PCR, which ran for about 7 to 11 cycles, a sample-barcoded 5' primer and a J-beta primer mix were used. TCRdb reanalysed the 5' RACE reads using MiXCR and keeps one entry per CDR3 protein. Found here are 1.5 million to 2 million distinct CDR3 sequences, 40% to 55% of them singletons; the top ten hold 2% to 2.5%. All donors came from Russia, were Caucasian and healthy, and spanned ages about 6 to 100. Regarding the study as a whole: In older individuals, TCR beta diversity per million T cells was lower, falling roughly linearly with age.

This TCR was recovered from a woman between 35 and 50 years old in good health. The sequencing sample was made of blood.

CDR3 residues: CAGNRAGNTEAFF. CDR3 coding DNA: TGTGCCGGTAACAGGGCGGGGAACACTGAAGCTTTCTTT. The chain employs TRBV7-2 and TRBJ1-1; maybe TRBD1 (6 bases). Trimming took off 11 bases at V and 1 base at J, with 14 bases between the two ends. This CDR3 is built from 13 residues. Per the germline V gene, CDR1 is SGHTA and CDR2 is FQGNSA.